The clone carrying this T cell receptor (beta chain) was counted only a few times. What it recognizes is unknown. No record was made of this donor's CMV serostatus. This sample is part of a study of cytomegalovirus exposure and HLA in healthy donors. Overall study context: Earlier findings included about 120 million unique TCR beta sequences obtained from 150 million to 200 million T cells. Study observations and caveats: Prediction of most subjects' HLA-A and HLA-B alleles by TCR beta sequences was reportedly accurate. The only immune exposure information that was available was CMV serostatus.

This CDR3 is built from 15 residues. The germline V gene has CDR1 SGHRS and CDR2 YFSETQ. Germline trimming cut 4 bases from V and 2 bases from J; bases unmatched to any gene: 7. The PCR was carried out with 60 Vbeta primers and 13 Jbeta primers. Sequenced by immunoSEQ multiplex PCR; TCRdb stores in-frame clones only, minus some. Of 100,000 to 150,000 clones listed, about 73% are singletons. Sequenced input: PBMCs. The chain has TRBV5-1 and TRBJ2-3, with TRBD1 identical over 7 bases. This clonotype was obtained from a human donor in good health. The CDR3 sequence: CASSLDGTDTDTQYF. Here the CDR3 DNA reads TGCGCCAGCAGCCTGGACGGGACAGACACAGATACGCAGTATTTT.